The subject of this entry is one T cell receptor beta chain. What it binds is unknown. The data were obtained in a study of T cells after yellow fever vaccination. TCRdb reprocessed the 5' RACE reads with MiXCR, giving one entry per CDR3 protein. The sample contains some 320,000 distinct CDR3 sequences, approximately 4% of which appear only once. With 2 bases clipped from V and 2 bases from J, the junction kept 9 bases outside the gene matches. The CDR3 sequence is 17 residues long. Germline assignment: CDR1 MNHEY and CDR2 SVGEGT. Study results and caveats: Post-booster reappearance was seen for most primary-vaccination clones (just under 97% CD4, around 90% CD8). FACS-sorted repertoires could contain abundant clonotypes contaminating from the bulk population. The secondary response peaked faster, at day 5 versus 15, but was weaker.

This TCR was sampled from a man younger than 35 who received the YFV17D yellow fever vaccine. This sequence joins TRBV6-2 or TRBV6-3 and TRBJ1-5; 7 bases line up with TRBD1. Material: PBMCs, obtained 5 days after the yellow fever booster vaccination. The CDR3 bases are TGTGCCAGCAGTTACCCTTCGACAGGGTGGGGCAATCAGCCCCAGCATTTT. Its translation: CASSYPSTGWGNQPQHF.